What follows are 10 T cell receptor beta chains derived from one specimen sequenced in a study of early T cells in non-severe SARS-CoV-2 infection. Each CDR3 protein is one row after TCRdb ran MiXCR on the 5' RACE reads. The table has tens of thousands of distinct CDR3 sequences, more than 10% seen once. Source: whole blood, taken at baseline. All receptors come from an adult who was a healthcare worker with PCR-confirmed SARS-CoV-2 infection or an uninfected control (not recorded which). The donor label of this sample is uncertain.

The chain employs TRBV18 and TRBJ1-2, with 9 bases that match TRBD1. V lost 4 bases, J lost 10 bases, and 4 bases stayed unmatched. The CDR3 runs 12 residues. CDR1 and CDR2 from the germline V gene are KGHSH and LQKENI. The chain's CDR3 is CASSHRQGDYTF. The CDR3, as DNA: TGTGCCAGCTCACACAGACAGGGGGACTACACCTTC.

This clonotype was seen many times. V and J are TRBV10-3 and TRBJ2-6; D is perhaps TRBD1 (6 bases). Trimming removed 2 bases from V and 0 bases from J, with 8 bases in between. The CDR3 consists of 16 residues. CDR1 and CDR2 (germline): ENHRY, SYGVKD. CDR3 bases: TGTGCCATCAGTGAGGGACAGCTCTCTGGGGCCAACGTCCTGACTTTC. Translation: CAISEGQLSGANVLTF.

This clonotype was seen a few times. The rearrangement links TRBV2 to TRBJ2-1; D ambiguous. Trimming took 7 bases from V and 0 from J, leaving 10 bases between them. The germline V gene has CDR1 SNHLY and CDR2 FYNNEI. This CDR3 comprises 14 residues. The CDR3 DNA is TGTGCCAGCAAGACTGCCAGCTCCTACAATGAGCAGTTCTTC. Translated, it gives CASKTASSYNEQFF.

This clonotype showed up just a few times. The rearrangement joins TRBV7-9 to TRBJ2-7; D tentatively fits TRBD1 or TRBD2 (5 bases each). The CDR3 length is 13 residues. Trimming cost V 5 bases and J 9 bases, with 17 bases left between them. CDR1 is SEHNR, CDR2 FQNEAQ, per germline (reference sequence). CDR3 loop: CASSRDGATRQYV. The CDR3 DNA is TGTGCCAGCAGCCGGGACGGAGCTACGAGGCAGTACGTC.

This clonotype was detected ten times or more. J is TRBJ2-3 and V is TRBV6-6; D is possibly TRBD1 (6 bases). Germline CDR1 reads MNHNY; CDR2 reads SVGAGI (reference sequence). V lost 11 bases to trimming and J lost 0 bases, with 15 bases between them. The CDR3 length is 14 residues. The CDR3 DNA sequence: TGTGCCGGGACCAGGGGTTCTAGCACAGATACGCAGTATTTT. It yields the protein CAGTRGSSTDTQYF.

This clonotype was seen only a few times. V and J are TRBV6-6 and TRBJ2-3; D is possibly TRBD1 or TRBD2 (6 bases each). The CDR3 has 15 residues. V lost 6 bases to trimming and J lost 5 bases, with 18 bases between them. Germline V gives CDR1 MNHNY, CDR2 SVGAGI (reference sequence). CDR3 sequence reads: CASSSGTRGLDTQYF. The CDR3 DNA reads as TGTGCCAGCAGCTCCGGGACTCGGGGGCTAGATACGCAGTATTTT.

This sequence joins TRBV21-1 and TRBJ2-2; TRBD2 is the table's D call, not checked against the DNA. TRBV21-1 is marked as a pseudogene. The CDR3 consists of 15 residues. CDR3 amino acids: CASGGDCTNTGELFF. The CDR3 region has the DNA TGTGCCAGCGGTGGGGACTGTACGAACACCGGGGAGCTGTTTTTT.

This clonotype was seen only a few times. The chain links TRBV7-3 to TRBJ2-1; 7 bases agree with TRBD1. J lost 9 bases, V lost 8 bases, and 10 bases had no gene match. The germline V gene encodes CDR1 SGHTA and CDR2 FQGTGA. The length of the CDR3 is 13 residues. This chain's CDR3 is CASRRQGAGEQFF. CDR3 in DNA: TGTGCCAGCCGCCGACAGGGCGCAGGTGAGCAGTTCTTC.

The chain carries TRBV12-3 or TRBV12-4 and TRBJ1-1; a possible D gene is TRBD1 (5 bases). Trimming stripped 6 bases from V and 1 base from J, with 18 bases between. This CDR3 is 16 amino acids long. CDR3 region: CASRPKLRDGNTEAFF. CDR3 coding DNA: TGTGCCAGCAGACCAAAACTCCGGGACGGGAACACTGAAGCTTTCTTT.

DNA for the CDR3: TGTGCCAGCAGCTTAGCGCTATCGGCAGTAAAAGAGACCCAGTACTTC. As protein: CASSLALSAVKETQYF. V is TRBV7-6 and J is TRBJ2-5; D gene unclear. V was cut by 0 bases and J by 3 bases, with 14 bases left in between. Germline loops: CDR1 SGHVS, CDR2 FNYEAQ. The CDR3 covers 16 residues.